A single sample gave rise to the 22 T cell receptor beta chains below, sequenced in a study of blood T cell repertoires in COVID-19. Sequencing used immunoSEQ multiplex PCR; TCRdb keeps in-frame clones, though not all of them. The sample contains tens of thousands of clones, 80% of which appear only once. The sequencing sample was made of peripheral blood. The receptors come from an older man who had recovered from COVID-19.

This chain connects TRBV3-1 (or the pseudogene TRBV3-2) to TRBJ2-2; 7 bases fit TRBD1. This CDR3 comprises 14 residues. Germline V gene sequence: CDR1 LGHDT, CDR2 YNNKEL (reference sequence). V shed 6 bases, J shed 6 bases, and the junction held 7 bases outside the gene matches. CDR3 bases: TGTGCCAGCAGAGACAGGGTTTTGGCCGGGGAGCTGTTTTTT. The encoded protein is CASRDRVLAGELFF.

V and J are TRBV3-1 (or the pseudogene TRBV3-2) and TRBJ2-5, with 8 bases fitting TRBD1. CDR3 length equals 14 residues. Germline lookup yields CDR1 LGHDT and CDR2 YNNKEL (reference sequence). J was trimmed by 2 bases and V by 4 bases; bases with no gene match: 3. The CDR3 nucleotides are TGTGCCAGCAGCCTCAGACAGGGGCAAGAGACCCAGTACTTC. The encoded protein is CASSLRQGQETQYF.

The genes are TRBV30 and TRBJ1-5; D gene ambiguous. V shed 1 base and J shed 3 bases, with 10 bases lying between them. There are 14 residues in the CDR3. Per the germline V gene, CDR1 is GTSNPN and CDR2 is SVGIG (reference sequence). This CDR3 reads CAWSGGGNNQPQHF. The CDR3 DNA is TGTGCCTGGAGTGGAGGAGGGAACAATCAGCCCCAGCATTTT.

This clone occurred once. The chain has TRBV7-2 and TRBJ2-3, with 14 bases matching TRBD2. This CDR3 comprises 19 residues. Germline CDR1 SGHTA, CDR2 FQGNSA. Germline trimming cut 4 bases from V and 0 bases from J; bases unmatched to any gene: 9. The CDR3 nucleotides are TGTGCCAGCAGCTCAATGGGACTAGCGGGAGCGGCTAGCACAGATACGCAGTATTTT. It yields the protein CASSSMGLAGAASTDTQYF.

With respect to this clone: In the same sample, other DNA sequences code for this CDR3. V and J are TRBV24-1 and TRBJ2-3, with 14 bases identical to TRBD2. Germline loops: CDR1 KGHDR, CDR2 SFDVKD. CDR3 length equals 15 residues. Trimming at V came to 7 bases and at J to 3 bases, leaving 2 bases not matched to a gene. The CDR3, as DNA: TGTGCCACCAGCGGGACTAGCGGGAGAACAGATACGCAGTATTTT. This encodes CATSGTSGRTDTQYF.

V usage is TRBV5-1 and J usage is TRBJ2-1, with 8 bases matching TRBD1. The CDR3 extends over 15 amino acids. Germline CDR1 SGHRS, CDR2 YFSETQ. Germline trimming cut 4 bases from V and 4 bases from J; bases unmatched to any gene: 7. The CDR3 coding sequence is TGCGCCAGCAGCACAGGACAGGGAGGATACAATGAGCAGTTCTTC. Its protein product is CASSTGQGGYNEQFF.

V usage is TRBV7-8 and J usage is TRBJ1-1; the D gene is possibly TRBD1 (6 bases). The germline V gene has CDR1 SGHVS and CDR2 FQNEAQ. With 1 base removed from V and 2 bases from J, the gap between germline ends came to 11 bases. The CDR3 contains 15 residues. DNA for the CDR3: TGTGCCAGCAGCTTAGTAGTCAGGGGAAACACTGAAGCTTTCTTT. As protein: CASSLVVRGNTEAFF.

The V and J genes are TRBV6-5 and TRBJ1-3; the D is unclear. Trimming took off 8 bases at V and 0 bases at J, with 8 bases between the two ends. The length of the CDR3 is 13 residues. CDR1 and CDR2 from the germline V gene are MNHEY and SVGAGI. The CDR3 DNA sequence: TGTGCCAGCTCCCCGAGCTCTGGAAACACCATATATTTT. This gives the protein CASSPSSGNTIYF.

This chain links TRBV19 with TRBJ2-7; D possibly corresponds to TRBD2 (5 bases). V lost 8 bases, J lost 3 bases, and 17 bases lay in between. Germline V lookup: CDR1 LNHDA, CDR2 SQIVND (reference sequence). The CDR3 sequence is 14 residues long. The CDR3 coding sequence is TGTGCCAGTTCGGCGACGGGGTTAGTCTACGAGCAGTACTTC. It specifies CASSATGLVYEQYF.

V and J are TRBV28 and TRBJ1-5, with a tentative D call TRBD1 (6 bases). This CDR3 contains 15 residues. The V gene lost 5 bases and the J gene lost 2 bases, with 13 bases spanning the gap. Looked up from germline, CDR1 is MDHEN and CDR2 is SYDVKM. The CDR3 DNA follows: TGTGCCAGCAGTAAACAGGGTCGAGGCAATCAGCCCCAGCATTTT. This sequence encodes CASSKQGRGNQPQHF.

The J gene is TRBJ1-1, the V gene TRBV11-3, with a tentative D call TRBD1 (5 bases). Trimming took 3 bases from V and 4 from J, leaving 9 bases between them. The CDR3 spans 13 residues. In germline, CDR1 is SGHNT, CDR2 YENEEA. The CDR3 DNA is TGTGCCAGCAGCTTCCAGGGAGGCACTGAAGCTTTCTTT. It specifies CASSFQGGTEAFF.

Comments on this clone: The same CDR3 also results from other DNA sequences found in this sample. The chain employs TRBV11-3 and TRBJ2-3, with TRBD1 matching 8 bases. In germline, CDR1 is SGHNT, CDR2 YENEEA. This CDR3 spans 14 amino acids. J lost 2 bases, V lost 5 bases, and 3 bases had no gene match. For the CDR3, the DNA is TGTGCCAGCAGCCCGGGACAGGCCACAGATACGCAGTATTTT. It specifies CASSPGQATDTQYF.

The chain links TRBV19 to TRBJ1-5; D is undetermined. The CDR3 runs 15 residues. In germline, CDR1 is LNHDA, CDR2 SQIVND (reference sequence). Trimming shortened V by 0 bases and J by 7 bases, and 13 bases separated the two germline ends. The CDR3 sequence is CASSIDEEEGQPQHF. The CDR3 DNA reads TGTGCCAGTAGTATAGACGAGGAGGAGGGCCAGCCCCAGCATTTT. The complete variable domain, with remaining parts taken from reference TRBV19 and TRBJ1-5, reads DGGITQSPKYLFRKEGQNVTLSCEQNLNHDAMYWYRQDPGQGLRLIYYSQIVNDFQKGDIAEGYSVSREKKESFPLTVTSAQKNPTAFYLCASSIDEEEGQPQHFGDGTRLSIL.

CDR3 in DNA: TGTGCCATCAGTGCTGTTAACCAAGAGACCCAGTACTTC. This encodes CAISAVNQETQYF. The chain couples TRBV10-3 to TRBJ2-5; no clear D. Trimming shortened V by 4 bases and J by 0 bases, and 6 bases separated the two germline ends. Germline CDR1 reads ENHRY; CDR2 reads SYGVKD. There are 13 residues in the CDR3.

The chain joins TRBV12-3 or TRBV12-4 to TRBJ2-7; TRBD1 might be the D (5 bases). The V end lost 1 base, the J end lost 4 bases, and 8 bases lay between the germline ends. There are 13 residues in the CDR3. The DNA of the CDR3 is TGTGCCAGCAGTTTAGTGGCAGGGTACGAGCAGTACTTC. Encoded protein: CASSLVAGYEQYF.

V gene TRBV7-8 combines with J gene TRBJ1-5, with 7 bases that match TRBD1. The CDR3 covers 15 residues. The trim removed 1 base at V and 1 base at J, leaving 1 base unmatched. The germline CDR1 and CDR2 sequences are SGHVS and FQNEAQ. CDR3 coding DNA: TGTGCCAGCAGCTTAGTACAGGGGAGCAATCAGCCCCAGCATTTT. Protein product: CASSLVQGSNQPQHF. The full variable domain, in which reference TRBV7-8 and TRBJ1-5 provide the parts outside the CDR3, is GAGVSQSPRYKVAKRGQDVALRCDPISGHVSLFWYQQALGQGPEFLTYFQNEAQLDKSGLPSDRFFAERPEGSVSTLKIQRTQQEDSAVYLCASSLVQGSNQPQHFGDGTRLSIL.

The chain recombines TRBV29-1 with TRBJ1-1; 7 bases agree with TRBD1. The CDR3 runs to 13 residues. The germline gives CDR1 SQVTM, CDR2 ANQGSEA. The junction had 3 bases not matched to a gene; V was cut back by 4 bases and J by 1 base. This CDR3 is CSVATGWNTEAFF. CDR3 nucleotide sequence: TGCAGCGTTGCGACAGGGTGGAACACTGAAGCTTTCTTT.

There are a few counts of this clone. The chain joins TRBV7-2 to TRBJ2-3, with 12 bases aligning to TRBD2. Germline lookup yields CDR1 SGHTA and CDR2 FQGNSA. Losses at the gene ends were 2 bases for V and 5 bases for J; bases not matched to a gene: 2. The CDR3 runs 15 residues. The CDR3 is CASSLLGLAGDTQYF. DNA of the CDR3: TGTGCCAGCAGCTTATTGGGACTAGCGGGAGATACGCAGTATTTT.

The chain recombines TRBV7-8 with TRBJ1-2; a weak D match, TRBD1 (5 bases). CDR1 SGHVS and CDR2 FQNEAQ come from the germline V gene. There are 14 residues in the CDR3. Trimming left V 3 bases short and J 0 bases short, with 8 bases between. CDR3 in amino acids: CASSFDSSNYGYTF. CDR3 sequence (DNA): TGTGCCAGCAGCTTCGACAGTTCTAACTATGGCTACACCTTC.

The J gene is TRBJ2-3, the V gene TRBV27; 8 bases are shared with TRBD1. The germline V gene encodes CDR1 MNHEY and CDR2 SMNVEV (reference sequence). V dropped 2 bases and J dropped 4; count of bases not matched to a gene: 5. This CDR3 comprises 15 residues. In DNA form, the CDR3 reads TGTGCCAGCAGTTTAAGGACAGGGACTTCAGATACGCAGTATTTT. It specifies CASSLRTGTSDTQYF.

This chain links TRBV18 with TRBJ2-5, with a possible D match to TRBD2 (6 bases). This CDR3 contains 14 residues. Germline lookup yields CDR1 KGHSH and CDR2 LQKENI. Trimming removed 6 bases at V and 2 bases at J, with 13 bases between. For the CDR3, the DNA is TGTGCCAGCTCCCCAGGGCGGGATCAAGAGACCCAGTACTTC. Amino acids: CASSPGRDQETQYF. Full variable domain (remainder filled in from reference TRBV18 and TRBJ2-5): NAGVMQNPRHLVRRRGQEARLRCSPMKGHSHVYWYRQLPEEGLKFMVYLQKENIIDESGMPKERFSAEFPKEGPSILRIQQVVRGDSAAYFCASSPGRDQETQYFGPGTRLLVL.

The chain carries TRBV19 and TRBJ1-2; possible D gene TRBD1, 6 bases. V lost 5 bases and J 6 bases, leaving 13 bases between the germline ends. CDR1 is LNHDA, CDR2 SQIVND, per germline (reference sequence). This CDR3 comprises 13 residues. Written as DNA, the CDR3 is TGTGCCAGTAGTGAACAGGGTTTGAATGGCTACACCTTC. Translation gives CASSEQGLNGYTF.